This T cell receptor (beta chain) was recorded in a study of cytomegalovirus exposure and HLA in healthy donors. Primers: 60 Vbeta forward and 13 Jbeta reverse. The assay was immunoSEQ multiplex PCR, and TCRdb's table has in-frame clones only and misses some. This sample has over 50,000 clones, with around 79% found just once. With 11 bases removed from V and 8 bases from J, the gap between germline ends came to 21 bases. CDR1 and CDR2 from the germline V gene are MDHEN and SYDVKM. The CDR3 spans 13 residues. This TCR was recovered from a female donor in good health and CMV-seronegative. The V and J genes are TRBV28 and TRBJ1-2; a possible D gene is TRBD1 (5 bases). The sequencing sample was made of PBMCs. CDR3 sequence reads: CAGKFRQTWGYTF. In nucleotides, the CDR3 is TGTGCCGGTAAGTTCCGACAGACGTGGGGCTACACCTTC.